The 32 T cell receptor beta chains reported below all come from one sample, sequenced in a study of blood T cell repertoires in COVID-19. Profiled with immunoSEQ multiplex PCR; TCRdb holds only in-frame clones, not every one. The sample has a few hundred thousand clones; roughly nine tenths are singletons. Sample: peripheral blood. The source is a man aged 18-30 years with active or convalescent COVID-19.

V gene TRBV12-3 or TRBV12-4 combines with J gene TRBJ2-2, with D maybe TRBD2 (6 bases). The CDR3 runs to 11 residues. Trimming stripped 10 bases from V and 8 bases from J, with 11 bases between. CDR3 DNA sequence: TGTGCCACCGGGAGCCCAGGGGAGCTGTTTTTT. This gives the protein CATGSPGELFF.

The chain has TRBV11-3 and TRBJ2-7; TRBD1 might be the D (6 bases). The CDR3 extends over 13 amino acids. Germline CDR1 and CDR2: SGHNT and YENEEA. V lost 6 bases and J lost 2, with 11 bases in between. CDR3 sequence (DNA): TGTGCCAGCAGACTACAGGGAGCCTACGAGCAGTACTTC. As protein: CASRLQGAYEQYF.

The V and J genes are TRBV29-1 and TRBJ1-3; 9 bases fit TRBD1. J was trimmed by 4 bases and V by 7 bases; bases with no gene match: 5. The CDR3 contains 13 residues. Germline CDR1 is SQVTM and CDR2 is ANQGSEA. CDR3: CSAGDRAGNTIYF. CDR3 in DNA: TGCAGCGCCGGGGACAGGGCGGGAAACACCATATATTTT. Full variable domain (outside the CDR3, taken from reference TRBV29-1 and TRBJ1-3): SAVISQKPSRDICQRGTSLTIQCQVDSQVTMMFWYRQQPGQSLTLIATANQGSEATYESGFVIDKFPISRPNLTFSTLTVSNMSPEDSSIYLCSAGDRAGNTIYFGEGSWLTVV.

J is TRBJ1-4 and V is TRBV18; 7 bases fit TRBD1. The CDR3 is made up of 17 amino acids. CDR1 is KGHSH and CDR2 is LQKENI in the germline V gene. V trimming: 4 bases; J trimming: 0 bases; junction bases outside the gene matches: 8. In DNA form, the CDR3 reads TGTGCCAGCTCACAACAGACAGGGAGAGCAACTAATGAAAAACTGTTTTTT. It codes for CASSQQTGRATNEKLFF. Together with reference TRBV18 and TRBJ1-4, the CDR3 gives the full variable domain: NAGVMQNPRHLVRRRGQEARLRCSPMKGHSHVYWYRQLPEEGLKFMVYLQKENIIDESGMPKERFSAEFPKEGPSILRIQQVVRGDSAAYFCASSQQTGRATNEKLFFGSGTQLSVL.

V is TRBV5-6 and J is TRBJ2-5, with D possibly being TRBD1 (6 bases). In germline, CDR1 is SGHDT, CDR2 YYEEEE. CDR3 length: 13 residues. Trimming pared 2 bases from V and 1 base from J, leaving 6 bases between. CDR3 region: CASSLGGQETQYF. In DNA, the CDR3 is TGTGCCAGCAGCTTAGGGGGCCAAGAGACCCAGTACTTC.

The gene calls are TRBV29-1 and TRBJ2-1, with 8 nucleotides matching TRBD2. The CDR3 loop spans 12 amino acids. The J segment lost 8 bases and the V segment lost 1 base, leaving 1 base of the junction unmatched. CDR1 is SQVTM, CDR2 ANQGSEA, per germline. CDR3 bases: TGCAGCGTTGAAGTGGGACTAGATGAGCAGTTCTTC. Protein product: CSVEVGLDEQFF.

The chain links TRBV7-8 to TRBJ1-4, with D unresolved. The CDR3 length is 14 residues. Germline V CDR1 and CDR2: SGHVS, FQNEAQ. Trimming cost V 4 bases and J 8 bases, with 14 bases left between them. The CDR3 sequence: CASSSSPSGEKLFF. The CDR3 bases are TGTGCCAGCAGCTCCTCCCCTTCAGGAGAAAAACTGTTTTTT.

This chain uses TRBV6-6 with TRBJ2-5; TRBD1 is a possible D gene (5 bases). Deletions cut 6 bases from V and 2 bases from J, with 10 bases between. CDR3 length equals 13 residues. In germline, CDR1 is MNHNY, CDR2 SVGAGI (reference sequence). CDR3 DNA: TGTGCCAGCAGCAAGGGGATACAAGAGACCCAGTACTTC. Its translation is CASSKGIQETQYF.

The V call is TRBV10-3, the J call TRBJ2-1, with D perhaps TRBD1 (5 bases). Trimming cost V 3 bases and J 9 bases, with 18 bases left between them. The CDR3 extends over 15 amino acids. Germline CDR1 reads ENHRY; CDR2 reads SYGVKD. The DNA for the CDR3 is TGTGCCATCAGTGAACCGGAAGGGGCCTCGGGTGAGCAGTTCTTC. This codes for CAISEPEGASGEQFF.

The gene calls are TRBV3-1 (or the pseudogene TRBV3-2) and TRBJ1-3; D unresolved. The CDR3 is made up of 15 amino acids. Trimming stripped 1 base from V and 0 bases from J, with 7 bases between. Germline lookup yields CDR1 LGHDT and CDR2 YNNKEL (reference sequence). This chain's CDR3 is CASSQGEDSGNTIYF. The CDR3 coding sequence is TGTGCCAGCAGCCAAGGGGAGGACTCTGGAAACACCATATATTTT.

This chain connects TRBV28 to TRBJ2-5; D possibly corresponds to TRBD2 (5 bases). V was clipped by 4 bases and J by 2 bases, with 20 bases between them. This CDR3 is built from 17 residues. Per germline, CDR1 MDHEN and CDR2 SYDVKM. DNA of the CDR3: TGTGCCAGCAGTTCCCACCTTCAGGCGGGTATACAAGAGACCCAGTACTTC. This codes for CASSSHLQAGIQETQYF.

This chain links TRBV14 with TRBJ2-7; D is possibly TRBD1 (5 bases). Germline CDR1 and CDR2: SGHDN and FVKESK. This CDR3 has 14 residues. Trimming left V 2 bases short and J 3 bases short, with 11 bases between. The CDR3 coding sequence is TGTGCCAGCAGCCAACATGGGGCGCTCTACGAGCAGTACTTC. Translated, it gives CASSQHGALYEQYF.

The chain employs TRBV11-2 and TRBJ1-2, with D possibly TRBD1 on 5 matching bases. Trimming removed 5 bases from V and 2 bases from J, with 18 bases in between. CDR1 SGHAT and CDR2 FQNNGV come from the germline V gene. The length of the CDR3 is 16 residues. The CDR3: CASSNLGTGLNYGYTF. The CDR3 coding sequence is TGTGCCAGCAGCAACCTCGGGACTGGATTAAACTATGGCTACACCTTC. Drawing the rest from reference TRBV11-2 and TRBJ1-2, the complete variable domain is EAGVAQSPRYKIIEKRQSVAFWCNPISGHATLYWYQQILGQGPKLLIQFQNNGVVDDSQLPKDRFSAERLKGVDSTLKIQPAKLEDSAVYLCASSNLGTGLNYGYTFGSGTRLTVV.

The V gene is TRBV9, the J gene TRBJ2-2; 12 bases agree with TRBD2. The CDR3 length is 18 residues. The trim removed 2 bases at V and 4 bases at J, leaving 9 bases unmatched. Germline V CDR1 and CDR2: SGDLS, YYNGEE. CDR3: CASSVDPSGRVSTGELFF. In DNA, the CDR3 is TGTGCCAGCAGCGTGGATCCTAGCGGGAGGGTGAGCACCGGGGAGCTGTTTTTT. Looking up the rest from reference TRBV9 and TRBJ2-2 gives the full variable domain: DSGVTQTPKHLITATGQRVTLRCSPRSGDLSVYWYQQSLDQGLQFLIQYYNGEERAKGNILERFSAQQFPDLHSELNLSSLELGDSALYFCASSVDPSGRVSTGELFFGEGSRLTVL.

The chain carries TRBV10-3 and TRBJ2-5; D may be TRBD1 (5 bases). Germline assignment: CDR1 ENHRY and CDR2 SYGVKD. Trimming stripped 10 bases from V and 5 bases from J, with 17 bases between. The CDR3 contains 13 residues. Written as DNA, the CDR3 is TGTGCCACTGGGGCACAACCTGGGGAGACCCAGTACTTC. Translated: CATGAQPGETQYF.

The genes are TRBV10-3 and TRBJ1-1, with D unresolved. Trimming removed 2 bases from V and 3 bases from J, with 13 bases in between. Looked up from germline, CDR1 is ENHRY and CDR2 is SYGVKD. The CDR3 consists of 15 residues. CDR3 in DNA: TGTGCCATCAGTGAGCGCGGTGGCCTCGACACTGAAGCTTTCTTT. Protein: CAISERGGLDTEAFF.

J is TRBJ1-1 and V is TRBV28; D is uncertain. V lost 6 bases and J lost 1, with 12 bases in between. Germline CDR1 is MDHEN and CDR2 is SYDVKM. This CDR3 contains 14 residues. The CDR3 DNA sequence: TGTGCCAGCAGCGTTTCGCGCGGGAACACTGAAGCTTTCTTT. This gives the protein CASSVSRGNTEAFF.

The V gene is TRBV2, the J gene TRBJ1-2; 7 nucleotides agree with TRBD1. Per the germline V gene, CDR1 is SNHLY and CDR2 is FYNNEI. The CDR3 runs 13 residues. The ends lost 5 bases at V and 1 base at J; junction bases unmatched: 1. CDR3 in DNA: TGTGCCAGCAGTCGGGACAGTAACTATGGCTACACCTTC. Amino acid sequence: CASSRDSNYGYTF.

This clone was observed a handful of times. The chain joins TRBV7-6 to TRBJ2-1, with TRBD2 matching 7 bases. CDR3 length: 16 amino acids. CDR1 is SGHVS, CDR2 FNYEAQ, per germline. The ends lost 3 bases at V and 0 bases at J; junction bases unmatched: 5. CDR3 in amino acids: CASSFTSESSYNEQFF. As DNA, the CDR3 is TGTGCCAGCAGCTTCACTAGCGAGAGCTCCTACAATGAGCAGTTCTTC. Together with reference TRBV7-6 and TRBJ2-1, the CDR3 gives the full variable domain: GAGVSQSPRYKVTKRGQDVALRCDPISGHVSLYWYRQALGQGPEFLTYFNYEAQQDKSGLPNDRFSAERPEGSISTLTIQRTEQRDSAMYRCASSFTSESSYNEQFFGPGTRLTVL.

This clone was detected once. The chain couples TRBV4-1 to TRBJ2-3; 9 bases fit TRBD2. CDR3 length equals 18 residues. Losses at the gene ends were 4 bases for V and 2 bases for J; bases not matched to a gene: 13. Germline CDR1 MGHRA, CDR2 YSYEKL. As DNA, the CDR3 is TGCGCCAGCAGCCGGAAAGGCGTAGCGGGGGACGACACAGATACGCAGTATTTT. As protein: CASSRKGVAGDDTDTQYF.

V usage is TRBV6-5 and J usage is TRBJ2-5; TRBD1 is a possible D gene (6 bases). CDR3 size: 14 residues. The germline gives CDR1 MNHEY, CDR2 SVGAGI. V dropped 0 bases and J dropped 5 bases, with 10 bases sitting between them. Here the CDR3 reads CASSYSNRAETQYF. The CDR3 coding sequence is TGTGCCAGCAGTTACTCGAACAGGGCGGAGACCCAGTACTTC.

The chain is built from TRBV13 and TRBJ1-3; TRBD1 might be the D (5 bases). The V end lost 3 bases, the J end lost 5 bases, and 17 bases lay between the germline ends. This CDR3 has 16 amino acids. Germline assignment: CDR1 PRHDT and CDR2 FYEKMQ (reference sequence). The CDR3 DNA reads TGTGCCAGCAGCTTGGGGGGTGCTACCCAGCGAAACACCATATATTTT. This gives the protein CASSLGGATQRNTIYF.

The V call is TRBV27, the J call TRBJ2-1; weak D call: TRBD1 (7 bases). From germline, CDR1 is MNHEY and CDR2 SMNVEV (reference sequence). The CDR3 length is 16 residues. The V gene lost 5 bases and the J gene lost 5 bases, with 19 bases spanning the gap. The CDR3 region is CASSIRQGLVDNEQFF. CDR3 bases: TGTGCCAGCAGTATAAGACAGGGACTCGTCGACAATGAGCAGTTCTTC.

The V gene is TRBV11-2, the J gene TRBJ1-1, with no clear D. The V gene lost 8 bases and the J gene lost 7 bases, with 8 bases spanning the gap. From germline, CDR1 is SGHAT and CDR2 FQNNGV. The CDR3 spans 10 residues. This CDR3 reads CASGSDEAFF. The CDR3 nucleotides read TGTGCCAGCGGTAGTGATGAAGCTTTCTTT. The variable domain in full, with the rest retrieved from reference TRBV11-2 and TRBJ1-1, is EAGVAQSPRYKIIEKRQSVAFWCNPISGHATLYWYQQILGQGPKLLIQFQNNGVVDDSQLPKDRFSAERLKGVDSTLKIQPAKLEDSAVYLCASGSDEAFFGQGTRLTVV.

J is TRBJ2-3 and V is TRBV9; no definite D call. This CDR3 is built from 14 residues. Germline CDR1 and CDR2: SGDLS and YYNGEE. The V end was cut by 0 bases, the J end by 2 bases, with 7 bases between. The CDR3 loop reads CASSVAAVTDTQYF. The CDR3 bases are TGTGCCAGCAGCGTAGCTGCGGTCACAGATACGCAGTATTTT. The full variable domain, completed using reference TRBV9 and TRBJ2-3, is DSGVTQTPKHLITATGQRVTLRCSPRSGDLSVYWYQQSLDQGLQFLIQYYNGEERAKGNILERFSAQQFPDLHSELNLSSLELGDSALYFCASSVAAVTDTQYFGPGTRLTVL.

V gene TRBV6-6 combines with J gene TRBJ2-2; D gene unclear. Per germline, CDR1 MNHNY and CDR2 SVGAGI (reference sequence). The V gene lost 4 bases and the J gene lost 3 bases, with 6 bases spanning the gap. This CDR3 has 13 amino acids. CDR3 nucleotide sequence: TGTGCCAGCAGTTTCGGGTACACCGGGGAGCTGTTTTTT. The encoded protein is CASSFGYTGELFF.

This clone has a single count. The chain recombines TRBV2 with TRBJ1-5, with no clear D. The germline gives CDR1 SNHLY, CDR2 FYNNEI. CDR3 length: 14 residues. V lost 2 bases and J 6 bases, leaving 11 bases between the germline ends. The CDR3 DNA sequence: TGTGCCAGCAGTGAAAGTCGGTTATCTCAGCCCCAGCATTTT. Amino acid sequence: CASSESRLSQPQHF.

This sequence joins TRBV7-3 and TRBJ2-7, with 10 nucleotides matching TRBD2. Germline-derived CDR1 and CDR2 are SGHTA and FQGTGA. Trimming cost V 2 bases and J 6 bases; bases outside gene matches: 4. CDR3 size: 14 residues. The CDR3 region is CASSLHSGGSEQYF. The CDR3 nucleotides read TGTGCCAGCAGCTTACATAGCGGGGGGTCCGAGCAGTACTTC.

This clone is a singleton in its sample. The chain joins TRBV11-2 to TRBJ2-5, with 9 bases identical to TRBD1. This CDR3 has 16 amino acids. In germline, CDR1 is SGHAT, CDR2 FQNNGV. The ends lost 1 base at V and 5 bases at J; junction bases unmatched: 8. The CDR3 spells CASSLGTGVSWETQYF. As DNA, the CDR3 is TGTGCCAGCAGCTTAGGGACAGGGGTTAGTTGGGAGACCCAGTACTTC.

CDR3 nucleotide sequence: TGTGCCACCAGTGATACAACCGGGACTAGCGGGCGTAGCACAGATACGCAGTATTTT. Its translation: CATSDTTGTSGRSTDTQYF. The chain is built from TRBV24-1 and TRBJ2-3; 12 bases align to TRBD2. CDR3 length equals 19 residues. V shed 3 bases, J shed 0 bases, and the junction held 9 bases outside the gene matches. Germline V CDR1 and CDR2: KGHDR, SFDVKD.

This clone appeared a few times. The chain employs TRBV12-3 or TRBV12-4 and TRBJ2-7, with D hard to call. Trimming shortened V by 5 bases and J by 6 bases, and 8 bases separated the two germline ends. There are 11 residues in the CDR3. The CDR3 DNA reads TGTGCCAGCAGTATTCAATTCGAGCAGTACTTC. Its protein product is CASSIQFEQYF.

This clone was detected a few times. The CDR3 sequence is CASSPRGGPGEQYF. The CDR3 DNA follows: TGTGCCAGCAGCCCCCGAGGAGGGCCGGGGGAGCAGTACTTC. The J gene is TRBJ2-7, the V gene TRBV3-1 (or the pseudogene TRBV3-2); weak D call: TRBD2 (6 bases). CDR3 size: 14 residues. Germline CDR1 is LGHDT and CDR2 is YNNKEL (reference sequence). Deletions cut 4 bases from V and 7 bases from J, with 17 bases between.